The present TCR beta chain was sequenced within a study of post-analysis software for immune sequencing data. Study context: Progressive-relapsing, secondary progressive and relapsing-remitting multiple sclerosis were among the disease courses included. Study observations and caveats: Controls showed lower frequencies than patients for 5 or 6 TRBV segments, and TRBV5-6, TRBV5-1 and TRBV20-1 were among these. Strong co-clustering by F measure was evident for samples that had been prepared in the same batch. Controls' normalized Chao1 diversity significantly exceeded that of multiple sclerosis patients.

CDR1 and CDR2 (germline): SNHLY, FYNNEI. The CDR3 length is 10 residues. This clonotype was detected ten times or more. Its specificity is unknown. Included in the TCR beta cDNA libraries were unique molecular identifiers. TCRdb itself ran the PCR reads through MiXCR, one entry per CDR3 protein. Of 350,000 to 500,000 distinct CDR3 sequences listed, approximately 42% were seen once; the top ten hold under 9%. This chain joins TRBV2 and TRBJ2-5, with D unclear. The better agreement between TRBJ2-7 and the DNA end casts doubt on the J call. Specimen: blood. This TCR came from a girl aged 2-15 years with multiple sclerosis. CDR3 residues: CASRGNEQYF. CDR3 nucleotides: TGTGCCAGCAGGGGTAACGAGCAGTACTTC.